This is a list of T cell receptor beta chains from one sample in a study of immune evolution from preneoplasia to lung adenocarcinoma. Assay used: immunoSEQ multiplex PCR; TCRdb lists only in-frame clones, some missing. This sample has more than 12,000 clones; around 84% occur once, and the top ten carry 2.5% to 3.5%. Sequenced sample: FFPE minimally invasive lung adenocarcinoma tissue. All receptors derive from a person between 55 and 80 years old with lung adenocarcinoma. Both conserved end residues are part of each CDR3. The D gene is left open where the match is weak. The size of a clone is reported for some rows only, either as once, few or many, or as a class for expanded clones.

V,size,J,D,DNA,CDR3
TRBV4-1,few,TRBJ2-2,.,TGCGCCAGCAGCCAAGATACAGGGTCCGGGGAGCTGTTTTTT,CASSQDTGSGELFF
TRBV4-2,once,TRBJ1-2,.,TGTGCCAGCAGCCAAGATGAACAGCCAGATTATGGCTACACCTTC,CASSQDEQPDYGYTF
TRBV5-4,.,TRBJ2-5,.,TGTGCCAGCAGCTCCAGACTAGATGAAGAGACCCAGTACTTC,CASSSRLDEETQYF
TRBV7-9,.,TRBJ1-1,.,TGTGCCAGCAGCTCGGACGTTGAAGCTTTCTTT,CASSSDVEAFF
TRBV7-2,.,TRBJ1-2,.,TGTGCCAGCAGCTCGGACACCTCCTATGGCTACACCTTC,CASSSDTSYGYTF
TRBV9,.,TRBJ1-1,TRBD1,TGTGCCAGCAGCGTAGGTAGGCAGGGGGCAAAGGCTTTCTTT,CASSVGRQGAKAFF
TRBV21-1,.,TRBJ2-3,.,TGTGCCAGCAGCAAGAGGACTAGCGGGAGGACAGATACGCAGTATTTT,CASSKRTSGRTDTQYF
TRBV2,.,TRBJ2-5,TRBD1,TGTGCCAGCAGGGGACAGGGGGCGGATCGAGAGACCCAGTACTTC,CASRGQGADRETQYF
TRBV25-1,.,TRBJ1-2,.,TGTGCCACCTCGGGCCGGGGCGGCCCTAACTATGGCTACACCTTC,CATSGRGGPNYGYTF
TRBV27,.,TRBJ2-7,.,TGTGCCAGCAGTCCGACATGGTTTGTTTCCTCCTACGAGCAGTACTTC,CASSPTWFVSSYEQYF
TRBV7-2,.,TRBJ2-3,TRBD1,TGTGCCAGCAGCTTGGACAGGGGAAGAACAGATACGCAGTATTTT,CASSLDRGRTDTQYF
TRBV5-4,.,TRBJ1-2,TRBD1,TGTGCCAGCACCAGGGACAGGGGGCATTTCGACTACACCTTC,CASTRDRGHFDYTF
TRBV2,.,TRBJ1-2,TRBD1,TGTGCCAGCAGTGGTACAGGGGAATCTGGCTACACCTTC,CASSGTGESGYTF
TRBV11-1,.,TRBJ2-1,TRBD2,TGTGCCAGCAGCTCATCGGGAGGGTTTGAGCAGTTCTTC,CASSSSGGFEQFF
TRBV2,.,TRBJ1-5,.,TGTGCCAGCAGTGCGTGGGGGGTAAGCAATCAGCCCCAGCATTTT,CASSAWGVSNQPQHF
TRBV6-1,.,TRBJ2-7,TRBD1,TGTGCCAGCGGGGACAGGGGTCGCGAGCAGTACTTC,CASGDRGREQYF
TRBV10-3,.,TRBJ2-7,TRBD2,TGTGCCATCAGATACGATACTAGCGGGACCGAGCAGTACTTC,CAIRYDTSGTEQYF
TRBV7-6,.,TRBJ2-5,TRBD2,TGTGCCAGCAGCTTAGCGCCCGGGACTAGCGGGGTGGGAGAGACCCAGTACTTC,CASSLAPGTSGVGETQYF
TRBV4-1,.,TRBJ1-1,TRBD1,TGCGCCAGCAGCCATAAGACAGGGATGGGTGAAGCTTTCTTT,CASSHKTGMGEAFF
TRBV7-3,.,TRBJ1-2,.,TGTGCCAGCAGCGACGGCCTTCGCCGTGGCTACACCTTC,CASSDGLRRGYTF
TRBV19,.,TRBJ2-7,TRBD2,TGTGCCAGTAGTATAAGGACAGGACTAGCGGGGGGCCACGAGCAGTACTTC,CASSIRTGLAGGHEQYF
TRBV6-6,.,TRBJ1-2,.,TGTGCCAGCAGCCGACTGGCGAATGGCTACACCTTC,CASSRLANGYTF
TRBV19,few,TRBJ2-7,.,TGTGCCAGTAGTATGGCGACAGTAGCCTACGAGCAGTACTTC,CASSMATVAYEQYF
TRBV19,.,TRBJ2-1,.,TGTGCCAGTAGTATACTAGTCTCCTACAATGAGCAGTTCTTC,CASSILVSYNEQFF
TRBV7-6,.,TRBJ2-7,TRBD1,TGTGCCAGCAGCTTAATACAGGGGGACTACGAGCAGTACTTC,CASSLIQGDYEQYF
TRBV11-2,.,TRBJ2-1,.,TGTGCCAGCAGCTTAGGGGGGGACCCTACCCACAATGAGCAGTTCTTC,CASSLGGDPTHNEQFF
TRBV6-1,.,TRBJ1-5,.,TGTGCCAGCAGTGTGCGGTTGAATCAGCCCCAGCATTTT,CASSVRLNQPQHF
TRBV6-5,once,TRBJ2-5,TRBD1,TGTGCCAGCGCCCCCCGTCCAGGGGGCCAGTACTTC,CASAPRPGGQYF
TRBV9,.,TRBJ1-2,.,TGTGCCAGCAGCTCCGGAGGGGGGCTCTATGGCTACACCTTC,CASSSGGGLYGYTF
TRBV9,few,TRBJ2-1,TRBD2,TGTGCCAGCAGCGTTAGCGGGGGGAAGAATGAGCAGTTCTTC,CASSVSGGKNEQFF
TRBV28,.,TRBJ2-2,.,TGTGCCAGCTTTTCCCGGGTCAACACCGGGGAGCTGTTTTTT,CASFSRVNTGELFF
TRBV19,.,TRBJ1-2,.,TGTGCCAGTAGTATAAACAGATGGGACTATGGCTACACCTTC,CASSINRWDYGYTF
TRBV7-9,.,TRBJ2-1,.,TGTGCCAGCAGTCTTCCGGTGGGGGCGCGATTCTTC,CASSLPVGARFF
TRBV30,.,TRBJ1-5,.,TGTGCCTGGACCCTGGATAGCAATCAGCCCCAGCATTTT,CAWTLDSNQPQHF
TRBV27,.,TRBJ2-7,TRBD2,TGTGCCAGCAGCTTAGGGACTAGCGGGTCCTACGAGCAGTACTTC,CASSLGTSGSYEQYF
TRBV5-1,.,TRBJ2-7,TRBD1,TGCGCCAGCAGGGATCCCAGCCAGGGGGCAGGTTACGAGCAGTACTTC,CASRDPSQGAGYEQYF
TRBV10-3,.,TRBJ2-2,TRBD1,TGTGCCATCAGTGGAGGACAGGGGGTCCTTACCGGGGAGCTGTTTTTT,CAISGGQGVLTGELFF
TRBV27,.,TRBJ2-5,TRBD2,TGTGCCAGCAGTTTGACTAGCGGGGGTTTAGAGACCCAGTACTTC,CASSLTSGGLETQYF
TRBV4-1,.,TRBJ2-3,TRBD1,TGCGCCAGCAGCCAAGATTATAGCGGGACAGGGGGCCCAGATACGCAGTATTTT,CASSQDYSGTGGPDTQYF
TRBV29-1,.,TRBJ1-2,.,TGCAGCGTTGAGGGATGGGTCGGCTACACCTTC,CSVEGWVGYTF
TRBV5-8,.,TRBJ2-7,.,TGTGCCAGCAGTCCCGCGGGGCTCGAGCAGTACTTC,CASSPAGLEQYF